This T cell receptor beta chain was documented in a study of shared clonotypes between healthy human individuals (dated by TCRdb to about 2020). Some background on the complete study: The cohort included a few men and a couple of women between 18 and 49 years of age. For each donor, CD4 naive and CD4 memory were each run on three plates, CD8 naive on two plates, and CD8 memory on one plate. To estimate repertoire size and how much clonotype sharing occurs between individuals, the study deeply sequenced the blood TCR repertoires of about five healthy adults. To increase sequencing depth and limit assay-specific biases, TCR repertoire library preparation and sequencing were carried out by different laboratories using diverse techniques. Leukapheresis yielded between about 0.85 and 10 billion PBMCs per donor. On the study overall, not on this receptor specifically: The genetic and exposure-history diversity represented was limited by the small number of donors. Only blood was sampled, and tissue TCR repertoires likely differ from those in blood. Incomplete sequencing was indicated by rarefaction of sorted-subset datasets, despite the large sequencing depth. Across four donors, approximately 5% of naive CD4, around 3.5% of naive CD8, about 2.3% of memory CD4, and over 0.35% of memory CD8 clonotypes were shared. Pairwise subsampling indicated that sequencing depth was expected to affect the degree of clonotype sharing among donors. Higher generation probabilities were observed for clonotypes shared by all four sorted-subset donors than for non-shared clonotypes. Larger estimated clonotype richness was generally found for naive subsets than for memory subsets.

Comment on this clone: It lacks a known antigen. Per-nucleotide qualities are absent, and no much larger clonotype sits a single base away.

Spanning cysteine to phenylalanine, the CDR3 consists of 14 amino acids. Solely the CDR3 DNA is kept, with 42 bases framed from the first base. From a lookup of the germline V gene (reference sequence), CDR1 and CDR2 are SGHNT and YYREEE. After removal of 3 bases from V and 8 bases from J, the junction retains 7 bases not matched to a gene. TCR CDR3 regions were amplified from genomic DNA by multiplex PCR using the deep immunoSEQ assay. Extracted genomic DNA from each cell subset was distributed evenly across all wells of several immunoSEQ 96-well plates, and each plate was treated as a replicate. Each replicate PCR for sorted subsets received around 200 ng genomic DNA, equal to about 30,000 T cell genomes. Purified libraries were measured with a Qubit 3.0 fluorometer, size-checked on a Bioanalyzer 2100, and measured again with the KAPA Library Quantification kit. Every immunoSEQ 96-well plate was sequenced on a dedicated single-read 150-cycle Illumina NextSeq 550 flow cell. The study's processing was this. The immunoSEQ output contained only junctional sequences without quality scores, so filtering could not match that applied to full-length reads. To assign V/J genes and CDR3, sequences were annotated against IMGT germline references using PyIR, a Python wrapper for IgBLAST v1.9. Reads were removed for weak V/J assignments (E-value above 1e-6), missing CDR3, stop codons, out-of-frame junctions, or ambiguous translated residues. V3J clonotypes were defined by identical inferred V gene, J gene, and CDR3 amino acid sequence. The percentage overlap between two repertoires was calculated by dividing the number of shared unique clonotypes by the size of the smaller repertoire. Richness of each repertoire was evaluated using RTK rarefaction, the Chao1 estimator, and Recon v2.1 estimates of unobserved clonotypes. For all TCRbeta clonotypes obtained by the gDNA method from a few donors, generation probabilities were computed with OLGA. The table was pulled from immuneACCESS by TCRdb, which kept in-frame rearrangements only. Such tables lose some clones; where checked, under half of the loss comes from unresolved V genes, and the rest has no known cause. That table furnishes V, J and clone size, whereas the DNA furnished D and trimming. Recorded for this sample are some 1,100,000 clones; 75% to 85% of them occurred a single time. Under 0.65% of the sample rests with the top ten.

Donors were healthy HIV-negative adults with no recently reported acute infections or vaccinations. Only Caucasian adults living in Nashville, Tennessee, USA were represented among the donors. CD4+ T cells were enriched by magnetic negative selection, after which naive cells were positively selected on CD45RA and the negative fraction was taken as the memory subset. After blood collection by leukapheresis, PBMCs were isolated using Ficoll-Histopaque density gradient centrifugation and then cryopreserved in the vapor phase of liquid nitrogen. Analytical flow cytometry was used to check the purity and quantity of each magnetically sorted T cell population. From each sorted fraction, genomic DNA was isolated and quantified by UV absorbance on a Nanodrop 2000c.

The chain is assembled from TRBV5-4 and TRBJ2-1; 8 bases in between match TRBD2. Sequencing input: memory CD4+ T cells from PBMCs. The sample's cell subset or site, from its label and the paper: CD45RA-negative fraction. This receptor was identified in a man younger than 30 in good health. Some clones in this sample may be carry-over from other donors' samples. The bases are TGTGCCAGCAGCTCGAACGGACTAGCTGATGAGCAGTTCTTC. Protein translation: CASSSNGLADEQFF.